This T cell receptor beta chain emerged from a study of cytomegalovirus exposure and HLA in healthy donors. Study-level findings and limits: The study designated 150 or so TCR beta chains cytomegalovirus-associated. According to a subsequent analysis, TCR clusters identified in the first cohort showed a tendency to co-occur across the roughly 110 validation repertoires.

Clones were read by immunoSEQ multiplex PCR, and TCRdb kept only the in-frame ones, dropping some. Here the sample spans just over 20,000 clones, about 97% being singletons. As concerns this clone: What it recognizes is unknown.

Germline V gene lookup returns CDR1 MNHEY and CDR2 SMNVEV (reference sequence). The CDR3 extends over 13 amino acids. With 5 bases clipped from V and 1 base from J, the junction kept 1 base outside the gene matches. Among the 110 or so subjects of the validation cohort, separate from the roughly 730-subject first cohort, were the donors. The sequencing input was PBMCs. The clonotype was recovered from a man aged 25-45 years in good health and CMV-seropositive. The chain is built from TRBV27 and TRBJ2-7, with TRBD2 matching over 8 bases. The CDR3 reads CASSTSGSYEQYF. CDR3 DNA sequence: TGTGCCAGCAGTACTAGCGGATCCTACGAGCAGTACTTC.